This TCR beta chain was captured by sequencing in a study of CD8 T cells in ankylosing spondylitis. Study-level findings and limits: Reportedly, matched ankylosing spondylitis synovial fluid was significantly enriched for disease-linked clones. Some motif variants had been reported before (in reactive arthritis synovial fluid and blood).

This clonotype came up a few times. Its antigen is undetermined. Per germline, CDR1 DFQATT and CDR2 SNEGSKA (reference sequence). This CDR3 comprises 15 residues. V was clipped by 2 bases and J by 6 bases, with 19 bases between them. TCRdb processed the 5' RACE reads anew with MiXCR; each CDR3 protein has one entry. There are around 250,000 distinct CDR3 sequences in the sample; roughly 32% occur only once, and about 4.2% lies in the top ten. This sequence joins TRBV20-1 and TRBJ1-2; D unresolved. The sample was blood, either unsorted or a sorted T cell fraction (not recorded which). The TCR comes from a male donor with ankylosing spondylitis or in good health (not recorded which). The CDR3 coding sequence is TGCAGTGCTAGAAACCGGCCCCCCGCGGAGAATGGCTACACCTTC. Protein product: CSARNRPPAENGYTF.